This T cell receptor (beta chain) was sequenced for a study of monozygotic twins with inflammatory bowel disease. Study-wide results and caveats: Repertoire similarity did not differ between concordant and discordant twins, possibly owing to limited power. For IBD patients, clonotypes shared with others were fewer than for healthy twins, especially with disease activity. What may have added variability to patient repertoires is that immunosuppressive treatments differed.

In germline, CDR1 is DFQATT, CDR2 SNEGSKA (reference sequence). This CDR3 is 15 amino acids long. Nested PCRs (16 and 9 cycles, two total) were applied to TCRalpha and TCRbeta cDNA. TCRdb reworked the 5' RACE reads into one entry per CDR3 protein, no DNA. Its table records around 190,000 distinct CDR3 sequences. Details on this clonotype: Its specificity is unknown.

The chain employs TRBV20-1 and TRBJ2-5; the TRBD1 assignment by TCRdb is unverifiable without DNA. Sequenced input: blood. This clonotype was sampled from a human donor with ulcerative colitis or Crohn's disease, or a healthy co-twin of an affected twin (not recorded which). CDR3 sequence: CSARDLAGDRETQYF.